A single sample is the source of the 5 T cell receptor beta chains below, sequenced in a study of CD8 T cells in ankylosing spondylitis. TCRdb ran MiXCR on the 5' RACE reads and lists one entry per CDR3 protein. The data show roughly 14,000 distinct CDR3 sequences, 2.8% seen once. Material: blood, either unsorted or a sorted T cell fraction (not recorded which). The receptors stem from a male donor with ankylosing spondylitis or in good health (not recorded which).

This clonotype has ten or more counts. The V call is TRBV9, the J call TRBJ1-5, with 7 bases fitting TRBD1. The CDR3 is 15 residues long. Germline values: CDR1 SGDLS, CDR2 YYNGEE. After removal of 4 bases from V and 3 bases from J, the junction contained 7 bases not matched to a gene. In DNA form, the CDR3 reads TGTGCCAGCAGCTCCAGGACAGGAGACAATCAGCCCCAGCATTTT. Translation: CASSSRTGDNQPQHF.

This clonotype was counted many times. This chain links TRBV9 with TRBJ2-7, with 7 bases matching TRBD1. The CDR3 contains 15 residues. Germline V gene data show CDR1 as SGDLS and CDR2 as YYNGEE. V shed 4 bases, J shed 5 bases, and the junction held 12 bases outside the gene matches. Here the CDR3 reads CASSLDGQAVDEQYF. The CDR3 nucleotides read TGTGCCAGCAGCCTGGACGGACAGGCCGTCGACGAGCAGTACTTC. Based on the CDR3 plus reference TRBV9 and TRBJ2-7, the full variable domain is DSGVTQTPKHLITATGQRVTLRCSPRSGDLSVYWYQQSLDQGLQFLIQYYNGEERAKGNILERFSAQQFPDLHSELNLSSLELGDSALYFCASSLDGQAVDEQYFGPGTRLTVT.

This clonotype was seen at least ten times. This chain connects TRBV9 to TRBJ1-1; 10 bases are a match to TRBD1. Trimming cost V 4 bases and J 0 bases; bases outside gene matches: 9. Per the germline V gene, CDR1 is SGDLS and CDR2 is YYNGEE. The CDR3 is made up of 17 amino acids. This chain's CDR3 is CASSPGTGASVNTEAFF. DNA for the CDR3: TGTGCCAGCAGCCCCGGGACAGGGGCTTCGGTGAACACTGAAGCTTTCTTT. Combining the CDR3 with reference TRBV9 and TRBJ1-1 gives the whole variable domain DSGVTQTPKHLITATGQRVTLRCSPRSGDLSVYWYQQSLDQGLQFLIQYYNGEERAKGNILERFSAQQFPDLHSELNLSSLELGDSALYFCASSPGTGASVNTEAFFGQGTRLTVV.

At least ten counts were recorded for this clonotype. This chain links TRBV9 with TRBJ2-3; 7 bases are shared with TRBD2. Germline V lookup: CDR1 SGDLS, CDR2 YYNGEE. V lost 3 bases and J lost 7; bases outside the gene matches: 8. The CDR3 has 14 residues. The chain's CDR3 is CASSASGIGNTQYF. CDR3 in DNA: TGTGCCAGCAGCGCTAGCGGAATAGGGAATACGCAGTATTTT.

This clonotype was picked up many times. The chain employs TRBV9 and TRBJ2-7; the match to TRBD1 covers 7 bases. J was trimmed by 6 bases and V by 0 bases; bases with no gene match: 6. The V gene's germline CDR1 is SGDLS and CDR2 YYNGEE. The length of the CDR3 is 14 residues. For the CDR3, the DNA is TGTGCCAGCAGCGTAGGGGGACAGCTAACCGAGCAGTACTTC. This gives the protein CASSVGGQLTEQYF.